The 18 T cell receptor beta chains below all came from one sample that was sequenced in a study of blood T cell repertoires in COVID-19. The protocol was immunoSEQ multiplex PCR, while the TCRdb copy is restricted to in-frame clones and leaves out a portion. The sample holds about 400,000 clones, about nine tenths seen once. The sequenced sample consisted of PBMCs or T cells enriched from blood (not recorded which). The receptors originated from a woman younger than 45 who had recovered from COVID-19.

DNA of the CDR3: TGTGCCAGCAGCCCAAGGACGGGGGGTCAGGGGGCGCGAAGGGTCTACGAGCAGTACTTC. As protein: CASSPRTGGQGARRVYEQYF. This rearrangement joins TRBV4-2 to TRBJ2-7, with D possibly being TRBD1 (8 bases). Germline V gene sequence: CDR1 LGHNA, CDR2 YNFKEQ. This CDR3 is 20 amino acids long. V was pared by 4 bases and J by 3 bases, with 31 bases between.

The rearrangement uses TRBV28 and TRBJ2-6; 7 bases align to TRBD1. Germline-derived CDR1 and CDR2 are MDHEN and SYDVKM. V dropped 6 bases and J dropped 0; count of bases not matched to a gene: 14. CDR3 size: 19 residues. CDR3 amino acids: CASSHLLQGPLSGANVLTF. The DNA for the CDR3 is TGTGCCAGCAGCCACCTTTTACAGGGGCCACTCTCTGGGGCCAACGTCCTGACTTTC.

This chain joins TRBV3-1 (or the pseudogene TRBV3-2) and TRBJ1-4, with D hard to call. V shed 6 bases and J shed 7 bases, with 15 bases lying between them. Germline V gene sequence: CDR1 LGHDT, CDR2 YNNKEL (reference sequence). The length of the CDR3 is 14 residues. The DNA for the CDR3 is TGTGCCAGCAGAGGAGGCCCGGTAGGTGAAAAACTGTTTTTT. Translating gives CASRGGPVGEKLFF.

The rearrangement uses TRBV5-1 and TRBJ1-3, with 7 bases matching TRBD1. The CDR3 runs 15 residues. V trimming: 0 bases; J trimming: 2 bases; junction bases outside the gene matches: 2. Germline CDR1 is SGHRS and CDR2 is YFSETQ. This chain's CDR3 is CASSLDGTAGNTIYF. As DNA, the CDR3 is TGCGCCAGCAGCTTGGATGGGACAGCTGGAAACACCATATATTTT.

The CDR3 spells CASSPDGGHWETQYF. The CDR3, as DNA: TGTGCCAGCAGCCCGGACGGGGGGCATTGGGAGACCCAGTACTTC. V usage is TRBV6-2 or TRBV6-3 and J usage is TRBJ2-5; D may be TRBD2 (7 bases). Germline CDR1 MNHEY, CDR2 SVGEGT. The CDR3 loop spans 15 amino acids. V lost 6 bases and J lost 5, with 19 bases in between.

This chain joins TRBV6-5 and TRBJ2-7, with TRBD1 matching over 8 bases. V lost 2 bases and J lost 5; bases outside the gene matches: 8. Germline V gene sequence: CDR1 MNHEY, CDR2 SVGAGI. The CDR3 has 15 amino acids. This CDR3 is CASSYLGTGANEQYF. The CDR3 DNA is TGTGCCAGCAGTTACCTTGGGACAGGAGCTAACGAGCAGTACTTC.

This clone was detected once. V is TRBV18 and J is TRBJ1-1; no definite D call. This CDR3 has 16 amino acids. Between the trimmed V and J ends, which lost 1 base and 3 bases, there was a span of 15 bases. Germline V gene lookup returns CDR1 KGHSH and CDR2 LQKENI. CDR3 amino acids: CASSPQDPGEDTEAFF. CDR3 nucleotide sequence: TGTGCCAGCTCACCACAGGACCCCGGGGAGGACACTGAAGCTTTCTTT.

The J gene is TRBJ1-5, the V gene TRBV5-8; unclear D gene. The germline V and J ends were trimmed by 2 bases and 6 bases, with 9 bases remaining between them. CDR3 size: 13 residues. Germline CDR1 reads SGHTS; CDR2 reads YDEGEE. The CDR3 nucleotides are TGTGCCAGCAGCTTCCGTCCCTTTCAGCCCCAGCATTTT. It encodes CASSFRPFQPQHF. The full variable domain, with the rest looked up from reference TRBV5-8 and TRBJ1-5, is EAGVTQSPTHLIKTRGQQATLRCSPISGHTSVYWYQQALGLGLQFLLWYDEGEERNRGNFPPRFSGRQFPNYSSELNVNALELEDSALYLCASSFRPFQPQHFGDGTRLSIL.

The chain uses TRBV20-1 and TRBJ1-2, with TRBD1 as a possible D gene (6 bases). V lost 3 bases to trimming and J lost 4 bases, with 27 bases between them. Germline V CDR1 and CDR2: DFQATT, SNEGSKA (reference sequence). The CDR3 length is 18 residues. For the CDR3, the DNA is TGCAGTGCTAGTTTAAAGGTGGAATCGGAACAGGGCAGCTATGGCTACACCTTC. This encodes CSASLKVESEQGSYGYTF.

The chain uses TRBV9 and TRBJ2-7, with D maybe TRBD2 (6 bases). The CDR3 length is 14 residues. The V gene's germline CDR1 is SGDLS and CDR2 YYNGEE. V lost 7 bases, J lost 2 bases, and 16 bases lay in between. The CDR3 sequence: CASAGTGSTYEQYF. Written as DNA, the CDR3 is TGTGCCAGCGCGGGGACCGGGTCGACCTACGAGCAGTACTTC.

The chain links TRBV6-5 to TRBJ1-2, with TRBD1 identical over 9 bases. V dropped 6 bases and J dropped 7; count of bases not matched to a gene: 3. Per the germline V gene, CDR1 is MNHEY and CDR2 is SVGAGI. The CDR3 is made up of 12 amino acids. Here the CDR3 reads CASRQGAGGYTF. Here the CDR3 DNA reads TGTGCCAGCAGACAGGGGGCGGGTGGCTACACCTTC.

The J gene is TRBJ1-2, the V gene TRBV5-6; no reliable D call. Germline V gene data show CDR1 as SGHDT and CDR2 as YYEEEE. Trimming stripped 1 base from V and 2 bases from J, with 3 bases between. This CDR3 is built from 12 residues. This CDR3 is CASSLLNYGYTF. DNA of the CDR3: TGTGCCAGCAGCTTGCTGAACTATGGCTACACCTTC. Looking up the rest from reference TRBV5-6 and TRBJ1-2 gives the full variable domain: DAGVTQSPTHLIKTRGQQVTLRCSPKSGHDTVSWYQQALGQGPQFIFQYYEEEERQRGNFPDRFSGHQFPNYSSELNVNALLLGDSALYLCASSLLNYGYTFGSGTRLTVV.

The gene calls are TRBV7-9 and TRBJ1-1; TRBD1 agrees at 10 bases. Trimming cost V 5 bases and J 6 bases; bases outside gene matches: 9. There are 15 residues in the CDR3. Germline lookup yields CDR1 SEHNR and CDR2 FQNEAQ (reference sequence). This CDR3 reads CASSTRQGAPPEAFF. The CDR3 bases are TGTGCCAGCAGCACTAGACAGGGGGCGCCCCCTGAAGCTTTCTTT. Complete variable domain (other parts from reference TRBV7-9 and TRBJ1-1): DTGVSQNPRHKITKRGQNVTFRCDPISEHNRLYWYRQTLGQGPEFLTYFQNEAQLEKSRLLSDRFSAERPKGSFSTLEIQRTEQGDSAMYLCASSTRQGAPPEAFFGQGTRLTVV.

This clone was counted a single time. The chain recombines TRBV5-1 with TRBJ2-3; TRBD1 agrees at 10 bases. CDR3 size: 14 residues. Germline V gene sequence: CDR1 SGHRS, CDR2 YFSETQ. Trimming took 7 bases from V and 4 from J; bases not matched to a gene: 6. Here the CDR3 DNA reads TGCGCCAGCCGCCGGGACAGGGGTGCAGATACGCAGTATTTT. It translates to CASRRDRGADTQYF.

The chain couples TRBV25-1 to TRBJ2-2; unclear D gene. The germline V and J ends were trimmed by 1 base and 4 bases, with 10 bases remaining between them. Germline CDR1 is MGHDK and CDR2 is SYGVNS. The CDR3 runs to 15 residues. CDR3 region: CASSELRSFTGELFF. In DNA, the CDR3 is TGTGCCAGCAGTGAATTGAGGTCCTTCACCGGGGAGCTGTTTTTT.

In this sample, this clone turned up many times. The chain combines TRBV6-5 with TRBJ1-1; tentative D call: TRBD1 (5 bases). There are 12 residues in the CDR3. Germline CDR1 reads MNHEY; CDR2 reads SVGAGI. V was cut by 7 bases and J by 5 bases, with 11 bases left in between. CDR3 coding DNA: TGTGCCAGCAACCAGGGTGGGACTGAAGCTTTCTTT. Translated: CASNQGGTEAFF.

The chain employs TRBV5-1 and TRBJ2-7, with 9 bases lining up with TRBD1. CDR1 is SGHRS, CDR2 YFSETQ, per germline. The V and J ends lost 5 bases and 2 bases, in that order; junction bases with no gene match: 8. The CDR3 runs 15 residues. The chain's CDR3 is CASRQGASSTYEQYF. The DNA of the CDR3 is TGCGCCAGCAGACAGGGGGCGAGTTCTACCTACGAGCAGTACTTC. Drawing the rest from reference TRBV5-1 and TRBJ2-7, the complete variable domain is KAGVTQTPRYLIKTRGQQVTLSCSPISGHRSVSWYQQTPGQGLQFLFEYFSETQRNKGNFPGRFSGRQFSNSRSEMNVSTLELGDSALYLCASRQGASSTYEQYFGPGTRLTVT.

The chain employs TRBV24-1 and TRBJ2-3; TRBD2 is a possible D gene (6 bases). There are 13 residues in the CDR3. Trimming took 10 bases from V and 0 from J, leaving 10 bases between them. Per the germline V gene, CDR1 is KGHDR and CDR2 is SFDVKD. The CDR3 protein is CATVGGSTDTQYF. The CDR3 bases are TGTGCCACGGTAGGAGGGAGCACAGATACGCAGTATTTT.